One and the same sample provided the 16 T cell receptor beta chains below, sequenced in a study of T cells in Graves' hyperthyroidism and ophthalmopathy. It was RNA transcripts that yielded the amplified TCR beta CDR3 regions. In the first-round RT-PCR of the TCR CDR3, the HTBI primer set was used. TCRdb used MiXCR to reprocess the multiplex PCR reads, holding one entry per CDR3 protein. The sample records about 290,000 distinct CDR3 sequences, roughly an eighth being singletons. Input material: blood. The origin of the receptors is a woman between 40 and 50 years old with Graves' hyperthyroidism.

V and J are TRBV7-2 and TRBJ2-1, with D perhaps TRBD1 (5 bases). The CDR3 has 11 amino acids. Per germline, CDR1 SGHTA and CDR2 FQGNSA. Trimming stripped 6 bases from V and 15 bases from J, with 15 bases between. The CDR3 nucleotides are TGTGCCAGCAGTGAAGCAGACAGAGGGTTCTTC. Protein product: CASSEADRGFF.

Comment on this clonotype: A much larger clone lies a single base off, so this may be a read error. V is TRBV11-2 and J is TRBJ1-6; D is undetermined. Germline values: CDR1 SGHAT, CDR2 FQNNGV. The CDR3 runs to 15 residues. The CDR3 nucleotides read TGTGCCAACAGCTCGCAACGTACCGGTCGCCCACCCCTCCACTTT. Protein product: CANSSQRTGRPPLHF.

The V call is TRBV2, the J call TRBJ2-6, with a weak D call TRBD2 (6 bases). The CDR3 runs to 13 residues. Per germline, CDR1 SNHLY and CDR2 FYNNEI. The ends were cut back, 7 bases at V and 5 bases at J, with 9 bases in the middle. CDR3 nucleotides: TGTGCCAGCACGGGAGTTCGGGCCAACGTCCTGACTTTC. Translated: CASTGVRANVLTF. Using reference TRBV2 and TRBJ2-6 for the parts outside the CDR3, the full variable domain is EPEVTQTPSHQVTQMGQEVILRCVPISNHLYFYWYRQILGQKVEFLVSFYNNEISEKSEIFDDQFSVERPDGSNFTLKIRSTKLEDSAMYFCASTGVRANVLTFGAGSRLTVL.

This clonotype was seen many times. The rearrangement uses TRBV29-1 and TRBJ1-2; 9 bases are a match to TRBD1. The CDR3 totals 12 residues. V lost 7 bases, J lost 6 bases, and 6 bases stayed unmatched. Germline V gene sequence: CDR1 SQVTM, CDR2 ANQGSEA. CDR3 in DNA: TGCAGCGACCGGACAGGGGCGGATGGCTACACCTTC. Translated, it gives CSDRTGADGYTF. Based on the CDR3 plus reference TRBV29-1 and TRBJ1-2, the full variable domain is SAVISQKPSRDICQRGTSLTIQCQVDSQVTMMFWYRQQPGQSLTLIATANQGSEATYESGFVIDKFPISRPNLTFSTLTVSNMSPEDSSIYLCSDRTGADGYTFGSGTRLTVV.

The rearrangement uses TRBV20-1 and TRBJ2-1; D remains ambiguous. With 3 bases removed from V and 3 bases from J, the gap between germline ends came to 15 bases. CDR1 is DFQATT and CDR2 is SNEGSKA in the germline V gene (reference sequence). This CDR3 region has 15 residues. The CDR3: CSARVAGWYYNEQFF. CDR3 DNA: TGCAGTGCTAGGGTGGCAGGTTGGTACTACAATGAGCAGTTCTTC.

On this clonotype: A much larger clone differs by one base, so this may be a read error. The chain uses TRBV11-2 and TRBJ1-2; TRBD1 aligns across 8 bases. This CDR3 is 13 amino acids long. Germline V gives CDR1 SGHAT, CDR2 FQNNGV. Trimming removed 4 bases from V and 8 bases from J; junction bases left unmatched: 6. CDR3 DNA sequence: TGTGCCAGCAGCTCGACAGGGGTCCGGGGCTACACCTTC. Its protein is CASSSTGVRGYTF.

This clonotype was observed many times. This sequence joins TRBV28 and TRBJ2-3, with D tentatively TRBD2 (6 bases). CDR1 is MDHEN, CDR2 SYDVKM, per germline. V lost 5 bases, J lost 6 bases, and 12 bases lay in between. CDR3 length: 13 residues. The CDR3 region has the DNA TGTGCCAGCAGTCCCGGGAGTGCCGATACGCAGTATTTT. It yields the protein CASSPGSADTQYF.

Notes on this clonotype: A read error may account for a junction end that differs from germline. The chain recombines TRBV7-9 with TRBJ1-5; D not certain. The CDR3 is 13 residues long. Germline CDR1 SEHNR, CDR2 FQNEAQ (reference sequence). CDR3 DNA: TGTGCCAGCAGCGGAGGAGGAAATCAGCCCCAGGATTTT. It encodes CASSGGGNQPQDF.

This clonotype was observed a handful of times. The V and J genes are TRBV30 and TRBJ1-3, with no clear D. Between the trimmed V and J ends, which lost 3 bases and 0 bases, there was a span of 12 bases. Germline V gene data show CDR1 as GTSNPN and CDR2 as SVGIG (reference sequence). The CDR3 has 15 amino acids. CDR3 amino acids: CAWRTGLSSGNTIYF. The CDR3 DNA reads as TGTGCCTGGAGGACCGGACTGAGCTCTGGAAACACCATATATTTT.

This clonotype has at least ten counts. The CDR3, as DNA: TGTGCCAGCACCGGGACTAGCGCAGCCAAAAACATTCAGTACTTC. It encodes CASTGTSAAKNIQYF. The rearrangement joins TRBV12-3 or TRBV12-4 to TRBJ2-4, with TRBD2 matching 10 bases. This CDR3 has 15 residues. The ends lost 7 bases at V and 0 bases at J; junction bases unmatched: 3.

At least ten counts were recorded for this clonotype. DNA of the CDR3: TGTGCCAGCAGTACGACAGGGGGCCTCACCTACGAGCAGTACTTC. Translated, it gives CASSTTGGLTYEQYF. The chain joins TRBV6-1 to TRBJ2-7, with 10 bases matching TRBD1. V gave up 5 bases and J gave up 2 bases; unmatched junction bases: 6. There are 15 residues in the CDR3. The V gene's germline CDR1 is MNHNS and CDR2 SASEGT.

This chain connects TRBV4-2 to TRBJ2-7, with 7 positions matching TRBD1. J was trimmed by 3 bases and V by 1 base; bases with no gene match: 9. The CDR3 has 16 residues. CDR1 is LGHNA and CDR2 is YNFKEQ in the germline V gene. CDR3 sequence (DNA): TGTGCCAGCAGCCAAGTTGAGGGGGCCGAAGACTACGAGCAGTACTTC. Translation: CASSQVEGAEDYEQYF.

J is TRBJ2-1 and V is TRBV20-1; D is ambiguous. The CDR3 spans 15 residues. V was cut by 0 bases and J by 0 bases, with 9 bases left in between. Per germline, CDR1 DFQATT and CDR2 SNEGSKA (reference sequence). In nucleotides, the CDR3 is TGCAGTGCTAGAGACCTGCGGAGCTCCTACAATGAGCAGTTCTTC. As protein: CSARDLRSSYNEQFF.

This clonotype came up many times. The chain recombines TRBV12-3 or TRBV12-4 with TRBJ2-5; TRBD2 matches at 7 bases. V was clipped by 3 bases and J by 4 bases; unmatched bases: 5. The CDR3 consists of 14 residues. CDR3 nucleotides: TGTGCCAGCAGTTTTGGGCGGGAGCGAGAGACCCAGTACTTC. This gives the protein CASSFGRERETQYF.

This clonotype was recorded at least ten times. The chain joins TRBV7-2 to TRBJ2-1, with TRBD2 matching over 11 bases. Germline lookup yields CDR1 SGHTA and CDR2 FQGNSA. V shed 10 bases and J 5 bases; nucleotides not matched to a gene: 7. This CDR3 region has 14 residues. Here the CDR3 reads CATKSGLADNEQFF. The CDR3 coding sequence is TGTGCCACCAAATCGGGACTAGCGGACAATGAGCAGTTCTTC.

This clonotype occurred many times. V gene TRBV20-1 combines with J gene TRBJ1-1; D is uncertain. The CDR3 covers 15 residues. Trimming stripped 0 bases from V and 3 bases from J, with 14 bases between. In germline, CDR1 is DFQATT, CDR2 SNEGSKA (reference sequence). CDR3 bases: TGCAGTGCTAGAGATTATCGCAAAGGCTACACTGAAGCTTTCTTT. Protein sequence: CSARDYRKGYTEAFF.